This passage covers 10 T cell receptor beta chains from one sample sequenced in a study of T-cell memory formation after mild COVID-19. One entry per CDR3 protein results from TCRdb running MiXCR on the 5' RACE reads. The sample shows 100,000 to 150,000 distinct CDR3 sequences, around 6.3% of them seen only once. Sample: PBMCs or a T cell subset sorted from them (not recorded which). The source is an adult woman who had mild COVID-19 (a few samples of this study predate the infection). Cell type and time point are not known.

This clonotype was counted ten times or more. The gene calls are TRBV12-3 or TRBV12-4 and TRBJ2-1, with 11 bases fitting TRBD2. The CDR3 contains 16 residues. The J segment lost 5 bases and the V segment lost 8 bases, leaving 11 bases of the junction unmatched. The CDR3 DNA is TGTGCCAGCTCCCTGTTAGCGGGGGGGCCTAACAATGAGCAGTTCTTC. Translation: CASSLLAGGPNNEQFF.

The chain carries TRBV4-1 and TRBJ1-1; possibly TRBD1 for D (5 bases). The germline V and J ends were trimmed by 2 bases and 7 bases, with 14 bases remaining between them. Germline lookup yields CDR1 MGHRA and CDR2 YSYEKL. The CDR3 has 14 residues. CDR3 in amino acids: CASSQQFRADEAFF. The CDR3 DNA sequence: TGCGCCAGCAGCCAACAGTTCAGGGCTGATGAAGCTTTCTTT.

This clonotype was seen only a few times. The rearrangement uses TRBV5-1 and TRBJ2-7; the D gene could be TRBD1 or TRBD2 (5 bases each). The CDR3 spans 13 residues. From germline, CDR1 is SGHRS and CDR2 YFSETQ. V gave up 4 bases and J gave up 3 bases, with 11 bases separating them. The CDR3 DNA sequence: TGCGCCAGCAGCAGGGACGGAGGCTACGAGCAGTACTTC. This sequence encodes CASSRDGGYEQYF.

Details on this clonotype: A much more abundant neighbour one base away suggests this may be a read error. This chain uses TRBV4-3 with TRBJ2-7, with D possibly matching TRBD1 (6 bases). Germline CDR1 and CDR2: LGHNA and YSLEER. V lost 2 bases to trimming and J lost 5 bases, with 16 bases between them. The CDR3 covers 15 residues. As DNA, the CDR3 is TGCGCCAGCAGCCAACCAGACAGGCCGGCCGACGAGCAGTACTTC. It specifies CASSQPDRPADEQYF.

This clonotype was seen at least ten times. The rearrangement links TRBV7-2 to TRBJ1-2; D remains unclear. V lost 5 bases and J lost 7, with 11 bases in between. Germline V gene sequence: CDR1 SGHTA, CDR2 FQGNSA. The CDR3 is 12 residues long. CDR3 region: CASSPGVSGYTF. The CDR3 DNA sequence: TGTGCCAGCAGCCCGGGAGTGAGTGGCTACACCTTC.

This clonotype was observed a few times. The J gene is TRBJ1-2, the V gene TRBV12-3 or TRBV12-4; 8 positions match TRBD1. V shed 3 bases and J 8 bases; nucleotides not matched to a gene: 5. This CDR3 region has 13 residues. As DNA, the CDR3 is TGTGCCAGCAGTTTCGGACAGGGCAGCGGCTACACCTTC. The encoded protein is CASSFGQGSGYTF.

In its sample, this clonotype was seen many times. The rearrangement joins TRBV12-3 or TRBV12-4 to TRBJ2-2, with D perhaps TRBD1 (6 bases). Trimming took off 7 bases at V and 7 bases at J, with 25 bases between the two ends. This CDR3 is built from 17 residues. CDR3 nucleotide sequence: TGTGCCAGCACCGATCCTCCCCCACAGGGTCTGATCGGGGAGCTGTTTTTT. It codes for CASTDPPPQGLIGELFF.

V and J are TRBV6-1 and TRBJ1-5; D is perhaps TRBD1 (6 bases). The CDR3 has 18 residues. V lost 3 bases to trimming and J lost 0 bases, with 18 bases between them. CDR1 and CDR2 (germline): MNHNS, SASEGT. The CDR3 nucleotides are TGTGCCAGCAGTGAGACTGCCGGGACATCGATTAGCAATCAGCCCCAGCATTTT. It is translated as CASSETAGTSISNQPQHF.

This clonotype was counted between two and nine times. V is TRBV25-1 and J is TRBJ2-7; TRBD1 is a possible D gene (6 bases). Trimming pared 1 base from V and 0 bases from J, leaving 16 bases between. The CDR3 length is 17 residues. Germline V gives CDR1 MGHDK, CDR2 SYGVNS. The DNA for the CDR3 is TGTGCCAGCAGTGAATTCGGTCCGGGACAAAGCTCCTACGAGCAGTACTTC. Its protein is CASSEFGPGQSSYEQYF.

In this sample, this clonotype turned up many times. This chain connects TRBV6-5 to TRBJ2-7, with D uncertain. Trimming removed 4 bases from V and 0 bases from J, with 10 bases in between. The CDR3 is 14 amino acids. The V gene's germline CDR1 is MNHEY and CDR2 SVGAGI. In nucleotides, the CDR3 is TGTGCCAGCAGTTCCAGCAGAAACTCCTACGAGCAGTACTTC. Residues: CASSSSRNSYEQYF.